This TCR beta chain was sequenced during a study of cytomegalovirus exposure and HLA in healthy donors. As concerns this clone: What it recognizes is unknown.

Both 60 Vbeta primers and 13 Jbeta primers went into the PCR. Using immunoSEQ multiplex PCR, the repertoire was profiled, and TCRdb retains in-frame clones only, with some absent. The table shows under 200,000 clones, with roughly 80% occurring only once. Study-level points and caveats: Sequencing probably produced one cluster of sequence variants that were highly shared. Information on immune exposure was restricted to one variable (CMV serostatus). The number of N-insertions in an Asian-associated ancestry cluster was reportedly below the 666-donor mean in a later analysis.

Trimming cost V 5 bases and J 6 bases, with 8 bases left between them. Germline V gene sequence: CDR1 SGHNT, CDR2 YYREEE (reference sequence). This CDR3 has 12 residues. This TCR derives from a man in his sixties in good health and CMV-seronegative. This chain connects TRBV5-4 to TRBJ2-2; D possibly corresponds to TRBD2 (6 bases). The sequencing sample was made of PBMCs. The CDR3 region has the DNA TGTGCCAGCAGGAGCGGGTCCGGGGAGCTGTTTTTT. Protein sequence: CASRSGSGELFF.